The clone carrying this TCR beta chain was detected a few times. The target antigen is unknown. With a far larger clone one base away, a read error is the likely cause. Other DNA sequences of this sample code for an identical CDR3. The source of the sample is a study of beta chain features in type 1 diabetes. About the study: Regarding age, gender and cell yields, patients proved similar to healthy donors.

Study-level results: Across all four CD4+ subsets, people with type 1 diabetes showed modestly shorter TCRB CDR3s.

Sequenced material consisted of expressed TCRB transcripts (all of the isolated RNA was reverse transcribed). This table comes from immunoSEQ multiplex PCR, and its TCRdb copy is limited to in-frame clones, with some not included. Of 120,000 or so clones listed, roughly 17% are singletons. This CDR3 contains 16 residues. CDR1 and CDR2 from the germline V gene are KGHSH and LQKENI. V shed 3 bases and J shed 4 bases, with 13 bases lying between them. The chain couples TRBV18 to TRBJ2-6, with D tentatively TRBD2 (5 bases). The specimen was central memory CD4+ T cells from blood. The TCR originated in a man younger than 35 with type 1 diabetes. The CDR3 bases are TGTGCCAGCTCACCGCGGGCCGGAGCGGGGGCCAACGTCCTGACTTTC. It codes for CASSPRAGAGANVLTF.